This passage covers 31 T cell receptor beta chains from one sample sequenced in a study of shared clonotypes between healthy human individuals. Here immunoSEQ multiplex PCR was the method, and the copy in TCRdb shows in-frame clones only, minus some. The data contain a few hundred thousand clones, about 65% of them seen just once; the ten biggest clones take up roughly 11%. The material sequenced was memory CD4+ T cells sorted from blood. As for subset: CD45RA-negative fraction. The receptors come from a man aged 30-40 years in good health.

The chain has TRBV14 and TRBJ1-4; possible D gene TRBD1, 5 bases. CDR1 SGHDN and CDR2 FVKESK come from the germline V gene. The CDR3 spans 16 residues. Trimming removed 6 bases from V and 8 bases from J, with 22 bases in between. CDR3 loop: CASSPGLRASDEKLFF. In DNA form, the CDR3 reads TGTGCCAGCAGTCCGGGACTCAGGGCCAGTGACGAAAAACTGTTTTTT.

As concerns this clone: Other nucleotide sequences from this sample produce the same CDR3. V gene TRBV5-1 combines with J gene TRBJ2-7; D unresolved. This CDR3 comprises 15 residues. The germline V gene has CDR1 SGHRS and CDR2 YFSETQ. V lost 0 bases and J lost 0, with 10 bases in between. DNA of the CDR3: TGCGCCAGCAGCTTGGGCCTACAAGTCTCCTACGAGCAGTACTTC. Protein product: CASSLGLQVSYEQYF.

The chain carries TRBV19 and TRBJ2-1, with no clear D. Germline-derived CDR1 and CDR2 are LNHDA and SQIVND (reference sequence). The germline V and J ends were trimmed by 4 bases and 6 bases, with 13 bases remaining between them. This CDR3 is 14 amino acids long. The CDR3 nucleotides are TGTGCCAGTAGTAGAACTGGAAGTACCAATGAGCAGTTCTTC. Translation gives CASSRTGSTNEQFF.

The V gene is TRBV7-2, the J gene TRBJ2-1, with a weak D call TRBD2 (5 bases). Germline V CDR1 and CDR2: SGHTA, FQGNSA. The CDR3 loop spans 12 amino acids. Trimming stripped 4 bases from V and 8 bases from J, with 9 bases between. The CDR3 region is CASSSTSYEQFF. CDR3 nucleotides: TGTGCCAGCAGCTCCACTAGTTATGAGCAGTTCTTC.

The chain has TRBV7-9 and TRBJ2-5; TRBD2 is a possible D gene (6 bases). Per germline, CDR1 SEHNR and CDR2 FQNEAQ (reference sequence). With 8 bases removed from V and 5 bases from J, the gap between germline ends came to 6 bases. The CDR3 consists of 10 residues. DNA of the CDR3: TGTGCCAGCGGAGGGGAGACCCAGTACTTC. Encoded protein: CASGGETQYF.

V gene TRBV30 combines with J gene TRBJ1-2; a possible D gene is TRBD1 (6 bases). V was cut by 0 bases and J by 0 bases, with 8 bases left in between. The CDR3 loop spans 14 amino acids. Germline V lookup: CDR1 GTSNPN, CDR2 SVGIG (reference sequence). CDR3 loop: CAWSVQGANYGYTF. CDR3 DNA: TGTGCCTGGAGTGTACAGGGTGCTAACTATGGCTACACCTTC.

V usage is TRBV5-1 and J usage is TRBJ1-1, with 7 bases that match TRBD1. CDR3 length equals 15 residues. Per the germline V gene, CDR1 is SGHRS and CDR2 is YFSETQ. Germline trimming cut 2 bases from V and 1 base from J; bases unmatched to any gene: 5. CDR3 DNA: TGCGCCAGCAGCTTCCCTGACAGGGCGAACACTGAAGCTTTCTTT. Translated, it gives CASSFPDRANTEAFF.

This clone was seen a few times. Other DNA sequences in the sample encode the same CDR3. The gene calls are TRBV14 and TRBJ2-7; a weak D match, TRBD2 (5 bases). V was clipped by 4 bases and J by 3 bases, with 7 bases between them. The CDR3 is 12 residues long. Germline CDR1 reads SGHDN; CDR2 reads FVKESK. CDR3 sequence: CASSPGNYEQYF. CDR3 DNA sequence: TGTGCCAGCAGCCCGGGGAACTACGAGCAGTACTTC.

This clone occurred a few times. The chain combines TRBV27 with TRBJ2-2; no definite D call. Trimming shortened V by 6 bases and J by 3 bases, and 8 bases separated the two germline ends. CDR1 and CDR2 (germline): MNHEY, SMNVEV (reference sequence). The CDR3 length is 13 residues. This CDR3 is CASRWQHTGELFF. The CDR3 coding sequence is TGTGCCAGCAGGTGGCAGCACACCGGGGAGCTGTTTTTT.

This clone was seen a handful of times. V and J are TRBV10-2 and TRBJ1-2, with 8 bases aligning to TRBD1. The germline gives CDR1 WSHSY, CDR2 SAAADI. The CDR3 sequence is 13 residues long. With V trimmed by 5 bases and J by 3 bases, 2 bases remained unmatched. CDR3 protein: CASSTTGDYGYTF. CDR3 nucleotide sequence: TGCGCCAGCAGTACGACAGGGGACTATGGCTACACCTTC.

This rearrangement joins TRBV6-6 to TRBJ2-1; 9 nucleotides align to TRBD1. The CDR3 is made up of 13 amino acids. Germline-derived CDR1 and CDR2 are MNHNY and SVGAGI (reference sequence). Losses at the gene ends were 5 bases for V and 8 bases for J; bases not matched to a gene: 4. Written as DNA, the CDR3 is TGTGCCAGCAGTCGGGACAGGGACTATGAGCAGTTCTTC. It encodes CASSRDRDYEQFF.

In this sample, this clone turned up once. The same CDR3 can be traced to other DNA sequences in this sample. The V gene is TRBV5-4, the J gene TRBJ2-1; TRBD2 matches at 7 bases. The CDR3 spans 14 residues. V lost 2 bases to trimming and J lost 6 bases; unmatched junction nucleotides: 5. Germline assignment: CDR1 SGHNT and CDR2 YYREEE (reference sequence). CDR3 protein: CASSLSGILNEQFF. DNA of the CDR3: TGTGCCAGCAGCTTAAGCGGGATCCTCAATGAGCAGTTCTTC.

This clone was observed at least ten times. This sequence joins TRBV2 and TRBJ2-2; D is perhaps TRBD1 (6 bases). Germline CDR1 reads SNHLY; CDR2 reads FYNNEI. V was clipped by 8 bases and J by 4 bases, with 26 bases between them. This CDR3 has 18 residues. CDR3 coding DNA: TGTGCCAGCGGAACAAACCTACAGGGCGTGGTATCCACCGGGGAGCTGTTTTTT. Translated: CASGTNLQGVVSTGELFF.

The rearrangement links TRBV21-1 to TRBJ2-1; whether TRBD2, the table's D call, matches the DNA was not checked. TRBV21-1 is annotated as a pseudogene. This CDR3 region has 18 residues. CDR3 amino acids: CASSQQKGRGNLDNEQFF. The CDR3 nucleotides are TGTGCCAGCAGCCAACAGAAAGGTCGGGGGAACTTGGACAATGAGCAGTTCTTC.

J is TRBJ2-2 and V is TRBV5-1; possibly TRBD2 for D (6 bases). The CDR3 extends over 14 amino acids. Germline V gene data show CDR1 as SGHRS and CDR2 as YFSETQ. V lost 5 bases and J 0 bases, leaving 8 bases between the germline ends. The CDR3 is CASRLAANTGELFF. The CDR3 nucleotides read TGCGCCAGCAGACTAGCAGCGAACACCGGGGAGCTGTTTTTT.

The chain combines TRBV2 with TRBJ2-1; tentative D call: TRBD2 (6 bases). The CDR3 sequence is 14 residues long. V was shortened by 4 bases and J by 2 bases, with 9 bases between the two germline ends. Germline CDR1 and CDR2: SNHLY and FYNNEI. The CDR3, as DNA: TGTGCCAGCAGTGTTGGAGGGGCCTACAATGAGCAGTTCTTC. Its protein product is CASSVGGAYNEQFF. Complete variable domain (other parts from reference TRBV2 and TRBJ2-1): EPEVTQTPSHQVTQMGQEVILRCVPISNHLYFYWYRQILGQKVEFLVSFYNNEISEKSEIFDDQFSVERPDGSNFTLKIRSTKLEDSAMYFCASSVGGAYNEQFFGPGTRLTVL.

The chain combines TRBV7-9 with TRBJ2-7, with a tentative D call TRBD2 (5 bases). V lost 5 bases to trimming and J lost 6 bases, with 8 bases between them. The germline CDR1 and CDR2 sequences are SEHNR and FQNEAQ (reference sequence). CDR3 size: 11 residues. CDR3 region: CASSIEGEQYF. For the CDR3, the DNA is TGTGCCAGCAGCATCGAGGGCGAGCAGTACTTC. Full variable domain (remainder filled in from reference TRBV7-9 and TRBJ2-7): DTGVSQNPRHKITKRGQNVTFRCDPISEHNRLYWYRQTLGQGPEFLTYFQNEAQLEKSRLLSDRFSAERPKGSFSTLEIQRTEQGDSAMYLCASSIEGEQYFGPGTRLTVT.

The chain combines TRBV6-1 with TRBJ2-2, with 7 bases fitting TRBD2. J gave up 5 bases and V 4 bases, and 4 bases lay outside the gene matches. The length of the CDR3 is 14 residues. In germline, CDR1 is MNHNS, CDR2 SASEGT. The DNA for the CDR3 is TGTGCCAGCAGTGTTTCCGGGGGGACCGGGGAGCTGTTTTTT. It is translated as CASSVSGGTGELFF.

This clone was picked up a small number of times. The J gene is TRBJ2-7, the V gene TRBV10-1; either TRBD1 or TRBD2 may supply D (6 bases each). CDR1 is WNHNN and CDR2 is SYGVQD in the germline V gene (reference sequence). The CDR3 spans 13 residues. Trimming pared 5 bases from V and 6 bases from J, leaving 14 bases between. The CDR3 here is CASSRTIGGEQYF. Written as DNA, the CDR3 is TGCGCCAGCAGTCGGACTATAGGGGGCGAGCAGTACTTC.

Of note for this clone: Other DNA sequences of this sample code for an identical CDR3. The V gene is TRBV15, the J gene TRBJ2-7; maybe TRBD1 (6 bases). The CDR3 has 15 amino acids. V lost 3 bases and J lost 6, with 18 bases in between. Germline CDR1 reads LNHNV; CDR2 reads YYDKDF (reference sequence). The CDR3 loop is CATSRDYLQGTEQYF. The CDR3 coding sequence is TGTGCCACCAGCAGGGATTACTTACAGGGAACCGAGCAGTACTTC.

The rearrangement uses TRBV11-2 and TRBJ2-7, with 9 bases aligning to TRBD1. From germline, CDR1 is SGHAT and CDR2 FQNNGV. This CDR3 is 14 amino acids long. V gave up 1 base and J gave up 3 bases; unmatched junction bases: 1. The CDR3 region has the DNA TGTGCCAGCAGCTTAGCGACAGGGGGCTACGAGCAGTACTTC. This codes for CASSLATGGYEQYF.

A word on this clone: Germline is not matched at one junction end, which may reflect a read error. The sample has other DNA sequences that encode this CDR3 too. The chain has TRBV7-7 and TRBJ1-1; D gene ambiguous. This CDR3 contains 13 residues. Germline CDR1 and CDR2: SSHAT and FNYEAQ (reference sequence). For the CDR3, the DNA is TGTGCTAGCAGCTTGGACCGGAACACTGAAGCTTTCTTT. It is translated as CASSLDRNTEAFF.

This chain uses TRBV2 with TRBJ2-5; 15 positions match TRBD2. V lost 1 base to trimming and J lost 3 bases; unmatched junction nucleotides: 6. CDR3 length equals 18 residues. Germline loops: CDR1 SNHLY, CDR2 FYNNEI. The CDR3 protein is CASSEVGLAGGNEETQYF. The CDR3 region has the DNA TGTGCCAGCAGTGAAGTGGGACTAGCGGGAGGTAATGAAGAGACCCAGTACTTC.

CDR3 amino acids: CASHDRGPEAFF. In nucleotides, the CDR3 is TGCGCCAGCCATGACAGGGGGCCTGAAGCTTTCTTT. V usage is TRBV5-1 and J usage is TRBJ1-1; TRBD1 aligns across 10 bases. The V gene end was trimmed by 7 bases and the J gene end by 6 bases; junction bases not matched to a gene: 3. The germline gives CDR1 SGHRS, CDR2 YFSETQ. The CDR3 extends over 12 amino acids.

The rearrangement links TRBV5-4 to TRBJ2-7; D possibly corresponds to TRBD2 (6 bases). The CDR3 extends over 13 amino acids. Trimming removed 4 bases from V and 6 bases from J, with 14 bases in between. Germline-derived CDR1 and CDR2 are SGHNT and YYREEE (reference sequence). CDR3: CASSRGASPEQYF. CDR3 coding DNA: TGTGCCAGCAGCCGCGGGGCTAGTCCCGAGCAGTACTTC.

The chain has TRBV5-1 and TRBJ1-4; 9 bases align to TRBD1. The CDR3 extends over 15 amino acids. The V and J ends lost 2 bases and 2 bases, in that order; junction bases with no gene match: 1. Per germline, CDR1 SGHRS and CDR2 YFSETQ. CDR3 coding DNA: TGCGCCAGCAGCTTAGGACAGGGGACTAATGAAAAACTGTTTTTT. The encoded protein is CASSLGQGTNEKLFF.

The V call is TRBV5-1, the J call TRBJ2-3; 9 bases are a match to TRBD1. V trimming: 5 bases; J trimming: 5 bases; junction bases outside the gene matches: 3. Per germline, CDR1 SGHRS and CDR2 YFSETQ. The CDR3 consists of 13 residues. CDR3 sequence reads: CASSPDRGDTQYF. As DNA, the CDR3 is TGCGCCAGCAGTCCGGACAGGGGAGATACGCAGTATTTT. The full variable domain, its missing parts supplied by reference TRBV5-1 and TRBJ2-3, is KAGVTQTPRYLIKTRGQQVTLSCSPISGHRSVSWYQQTPGQGLQFLFEYFSETQRNKGNFPGRFSGRQFSNSRSEMNVSTLELGDSALYLCASSPDRGDTQYFGPGTRLTVL.

This chain connects TRBV9 to TRBJ2-1, with D maybe TRBD2 (6 bases). V dropped 2 bases and J dropped 5 bases, with 8 bases sitting between them. In germline, CDR1 is SGDLS, CDR2 YYNGEE. The CDR3 consists of 13 residues. The CDR3 is CASSVGTHNEQFF. Here the CDR3 DNA reads TGTGCCAGCAGCGTCGGGACTCACAATGAGCAGTTCTTC. Full variable domain (rest looked up from reference TRBV9 and TRBJ2-1): DSGVTQTPKHLITATGQRVTLRCSPRSGDLSVYWYQQSLDQGLQFLIQYYNGEERAKGNILERFSAQQFPDLHSELNLSSLELGDSALYFCASSVGTHNEQFFGPGTRLTVL.

In this sample, this clone turned up a few times. The chain combines TRBV30 with TRBJ2-7, with D perhaps matching TRBD1 (5 bases). The CDR3 is 11 residues long. The germline V and J ends were trimmed by 8 bases and 3 bases, with 11 bases remaining between them. Germline V lookup: CDR1 GTSNPN, CDR2 SVGIG (reference sequence). The CDR3 reads CAKGQGYEQYF. DNA of the CDR3: TGTGCCAAAGGACAAGGCTACGAGCAGTACTTC.

The chain joins TRBV18 to TRBJ1-3; possibly TRBD1 for D (5 bases). The V gene lost 5 bases and the J gene lost 4 bases, with 12 bases spanning the gap. The CDR3 contains 14 residues. In germline, CDR1 is KGHSH, CDR2 LQKENI. The CDR3 sequence: CASSETVTGNTIYF. Written as DNA, the CDR3 is TGTGCCAGCTCAGAGACAGTTACCGGAAACACCATATATTTT.

The rearrangement joins TRBV7-2 to TRBJ1-2; no firm D call. The CDR3 contains 12 residues. V was trimmed by 5 bases and J by 5 bases, leaving 9 bases between them. From germline, CDR1 is SGHTA and CDR2 FQGNSA. The CDR3 DNA sequence: TGTGCCAGCAGCCCCGACGGGTATGGCTACACCTTC. Its protein is CASSPDGYGYTF. Drawing the rest from reference TRBV7-2 and TRBJ1-2, the complete variable domain is GAGVSQSPSNKVTEKGKDVELRCDPISGHTALYWYRQSLGQGLEFLIYFQGNSAPDKSGLPSDRFSAERTGGSVSTLTIQRTQQEDSAVYLCASSPDGYGYTFGSGTRLTVV.